The 18 T cell receptor beta chains in this list originate from one sample, sequenced in a study of Graves' ophthalmopathy and Graves' hyperthyroidism. For repertoire sequencing, the TCR beta CDR3 regions were amplified from RNA transcripts. Investigators did first-round RT-PCR with HTBI primers, then second-round multiplex PCR. MiXCR, applied by TCRdb to the multiplex PCR reads, yields one record per CDR3 protein. The sample lists about 740,000 distinct CDR3 sequences, approximately 40% occurring once. Sequencing was carried out using peripheral blood. These receptors were collected from an adult man with Graves' ophthalmopathy.

J is TRBJ2-6 and V is TRBV7-9; tentatively, D is TRBD1 or TRBD2 (6 bases each). The CDR3 runs 15 residues. V dropped 11 bases and J dropped 2 bases, with 16 bases sitting between them. CDR1 is SEHNR, CDR2 FQNEAQ, per germline (reference sequence). The CDR3 bases are TGTGCCTGGAGTGTACGGGGGCCTGGGGCCAACGTCCTGACTTTC. Translated: CAWSVRGPGANVLTF.

This clonotype was observed at least ten times. CDR3 residues: CASSQKETQYF. CDR3 sequence (DNA): TGTGCCAGCAGCCAAAAAGAGACCCAGTACTTC. The rearrangement links TRBV7-2 to TRBJ2-5; D is unclear. The ends were cut back, 5 bases at V and 3 bases at J, with 4 bases in the middle. This CDR3 spans 11 amino acids. CDR1 and CDR2 (germline): SGHTA, FQGNSA.

Remarks on this clonotype: An end of the junction differs from the germline gene, which may be a read error. This chain links TRBV10-3 with TRBJ2-5; D call uncertain. This CDR3 region has 14 residues. Germline V gives CDR1 ENHRY, CDR2 SYGVKD. Here the CDR3 DNA reads TGTGCCAGCAGTTACTCCTTGGTTGGGGAGACCCAGTACTTC. Its translation: CASSYSLVGETQYF.

The chain uses TRBV29-1 and TRBJ1-5; 10 bases match TRBD1. Germline V lookup: CDR1 SQVTM, CDR2 ANQGSEA. This CDR3 comprises 13 residues. With 8 bases clipped from V and 5 bases from J, the junction kept 6 bases outside the gene matches. CDR3 nucleotide sequence: TGCAGCACGACCGGGACAGGGGATCAGCCCCAGCATTTT. Residues: CSTTGTGDQPQHF.

This clonotype was observed a single time. V and J are TRBV15 and TRBJ1-6, with TRBD1 matching 8 bases. Unmatched junction bases numbered 13, after V lost 5 bases and J lost 10 bases. The CDR3 totals 16 residues. Germline V CDR1 and CDR2: LNHNV, YYDKDF (reference sequence). CDR3 sequence (DNA): TGTGCCACCAGCGATATAGGACAGGGTATTGGGTCACCCCTCCACTTT. This sequence encodes CATSDIGQGIGSPLHF.

The V gene is TRBV13, the J gene TRBJ1-5; TRBD1 matches 9 bases. Germline values: CDR1 PRHDT, CDR2 FYEKMQ (reference sequence). Trimming removed 10 bases from V and 11 bases from J; junction bases left unmatched: 9. The length of the CDR3 is 12 residues. The CDR3 coding sequence is TGTGCCACGGCCTTCGGGACAGGGACCCAGCATTTT. It translates to CATAFGTGTQHF.

Points on this clonotype: One base away lies a much larger clone, so this may be a sequencing read error. The chain is built from TRBV7-9 and TRBJ2-5; no clear D. The CDR3 covers 13 residues. Germline V gene data show CDR1 as SEHNR and CDR2 as FQNEAQ (reference sequence). Trimming pared 5 bases from V and 1 base from J, leaving 8 bases between. Here the CDR3 DNA reads TGTGCCAGCAGCCCGGAGTTCCAAGAGACCCAGTACTTC. Translating it yields CASSPEFQETQYF.

This clonotype was detected ten times or more. The gene calls are TRBV12-3 or TRBV12-4 and TRBJ2-5, with TRBD2 matching 7 bases. V lost 5 bases to trimming and J lost 5 bases; unmatched junction nucleotides: 11. This CDR3 comprises 15 residues. The CDR3 sequence: CASSAGGSFRETQYF. CDR3 in DNA: TGTGCCAGCAGTGCGGGCGGGAGCTTTCGTGAGACCCAGTACTTC.

V and J are TRBV2 and TRBJ2-5, with D perhaps given as TRBD1 or TRBD2 (5 bases each). The CDR3 loop spans 15 amino acids. Deletions cut 8 bases from V and 5 bases from J, with 21 bases between. Germline CDR1 reads SNHLY; CDR2 reads FYNNEI. CDR3 protein: CASWSGPPYRETQYF. In DNA, the CDR3 is TGTGCCAGCTGGAGCGGTCCTCCCTACAGGGAGACCCAGTACTTC.

J is TRBJ1-5 and V is TRBV2; D is unresolved. Trimming cost V 5 bases and J 2 bases, with 19 bases left between them. Germline CDR1 SNHLY, CDR2 FYNNEI. The CDR3 runs to 17 residues. The CDR3 DNA reads TGTGCCAGCAGTTACTCCGGAGGGTCTGACGGCAATCAGCCCCAGCATTTT. It specifies CASSYSGGSDGNQPQHF.

The chain is built from TRBV2 and TRBJ1-5; 7 bases match TRBD1. J lost 5 bases, V lost 6 bases, and 10 bases had no gene match. The CDR3 runs to 15 residues. The V gene's germline CDR1 is SNHLY and CDR2 FYNNEI. DNA of the CDR3: TGTGCCAGCAGAGACAACAGGGGAATTGATCAGCCCCAGCATTTT. This encodes CASRDNRGIDQPQHF.

The chain joins TRBV5-6 to TRBJ1-6, with TRBD1 matching 11 bases. The CDR3 length is 16 residues. The germline CDR1 and CDR2 sequences are SGHDT and YYEEEE. With 5 bases clipped from V and 10 bases from J, the junction kept 11 bases outside the gene matches. CDR3 residues: CASRRGPGTGGSPLHF. The CDR3 coding sequence is TGTGCCAGCAGACGGGGTCCCGGGACAGGGGGGTCACCCCTCCACTTT.

This clonotype was recorded at least ten times. The rearrangement joins TRBV29-1 to TRBJ1-1, with no clear D. Germline assignment: CDR1 SQVTM and CDR2 ANQGSEA. The V and J ends lost 2 bases and 7 bases respectively, with 11 bases between them. CDR3 length: 12 amino acids. Here the CDR3 DNA reads TGCAGCGTTGAAAACCGGGCCAATGAAGCTTTCTTT. This encodes CSVENRANEAFF.

The gene calls are TRBV11-2 and TRBJ1-5; 8 bases fit TRBD1. Trimming cost V 5 bases and J 2 bases; bases outside gene matches: 5. From germline, CDR1 is SGHAT and CDR2 FQNNGV. The CDR3 totals 15 residues. The CDR3 coding sequence is TGTGCCAGCAGCCACTGGGGACAGGGCAATCAGCCCCAGCATTTT. Translating gives CASSHWGQGNQPQHF.

With respect to this clonotype: A much larger clone lies one base from this, so it may be a read error. The chain recombines TRBV7-2 with TRBJ1-5; the D gene is possibly TRBD1 (6 bases). Germline assignment: CDR1 SGHTA and CDR2 FQGNSA. The CDR3 is made up of 16 amino acids. CDR3 sequence: CASSQHREGGGQLQHF. The CDR3 DNA is TGTGCCAGCAGCCAGCACAGGGAGGGCGGGGGTCAGCTCCAGCATTTT.

This clonotype was seen many times. The CDR3 DNA reads TGTGCCAGCAGCGGGACTAGTGGGGAGACCCAGTACTTC. It translates to CASSGTSGETQYF. The gene calls are TRBV12-3 or TRBV12-4 and TRBJ2-5; 8 nucleotides line up with TRBD2. This CDR3 has 13 amino acids. J was trimmed by 5 bases and V by 6 bases; bases with no gene match: 5.

This clonotype has a handful of counts. The chain recombines TRBV20-1 with TRBJ1-5, with 7 bases lining up with TRBD1. The CDR3 spans 15 residues. CDR1 is DFQATT and CDR2 is SNEGSKA in the germline V gene (reference sequence). Losses at the gene ends were 0 bases for V and 1 base for J; bases not matched to a gene: 3. CDR3 DNA sequence: TGCAGTGCTAGAGATGAGGGGGCGAGCAATCAGCCCCAGCATTTT. Residues: CSARDEGASNQPQHF.

This clonotype was recorded many times. V usage is TRBV7-9 and J usage is TRBJ1-1, with a tentative D call TRBD1 (5 bases). Germline loops: CDR1 SEHNR, CDR2 FQNEAQ (reference sequence). The CDR3 is 15 amino acids. The V gene lost 5 bases and the J gene lost 1 base, with 14 bases spanning the gap. The DNA of the CDR3 is TGTGCCAGCAGCAACGGATTGAGGGGGAACACTGAAGCTTTCTTT. Protein product: CASSNGLRGNTEAFF.